Detailed here is one T cell receptor (beta chain). The CDR3 contains 14 residues. Germline V lookup: CDR1 MDHEN, CDR2 SYDVKM. The V end lost 1 base, the J end lost 5 bases, and 9 bases lay between the germline ends. This specimen belongs to a study of T cells after somatic rescue of genetic block. TCRdb's copy holds only in-frame clones and misses some; the assay was immunoSEQ multiplex PCR. The data show roughly 120,000 clones, around nine tenths seen once. What was sequenced was peripheral blood mononuclear cells (PBMCs). This sequence joins TRBV28 and TRBJ1-5; D gene unclear. This TCR was recovered from a woman aged 18 to 35. CDR3 DNA sequence: TGTGCCAGCAGTTTATCCCCCAGTGATCAGCCCCAGCATTTT. Encoded protein: CASSLSPSDQPQHF. Using reference TRBV28 and TRBJ1-5 for the parts outside the CDR3, the full variable domain is DVKVTQSSRYLVKRTGEKVFLECVQDMDHENMFWYRQDPGLGLRLIYFSYDVKMKEKGDIPEGYSVSREKKERFSLILESASTNQTSMYLCASSLSPSDQPQHFGDGTRLSIL.